Presented here are 16 T cell receptor beta chains from one specimen sequenced in a study of T cells after yellow fever vaccination. TCRdb re-derived calls from the 5' RACE reads in MiXCR, one entry per CDR3 protein. The data contain 95,000 to 150,000 distinct CDR3 sequences, under 9% of them seen just once; the ten biggest clones take up 40%. The sequenced sample was CD8+ T cells sorted from PBMCs, obtained on the day of the yellow fever booster vaccination. The origin of the receptors is a man aged 18 to 35 who received the YFV17D yellow fever vaccine.

The chain combines TRBV5-1 with TRBJ1-1, with 7 nucleotides matching TRBD1. Germline assignment: CDR1 SGHRS and CDR2 YFSETQ. V shed 3 bases, J shed 0 bases, and the junction held 5 bases outside the gene matches. This CDR3 region has 15 residues. The CDR3 sequence is CASSSLQGMNTEAFF. CDR3 DNA sequence: TGCGCCAGCAGCTCGCTACAGGGGATGAACACTGAAGCTTTCTTT.

This chain uses TRBV5-5 with TRBJ2-3; weak D call: TRBD2 (6 bases). The germline V gene has CDR1 SGHKS and CDR2 YYEKEE (reference sequence). Trimming took off 6 bases at V and 9 bases at J, with 8 bases between the two ends. This CDR3 has 10 residues. CDR3 DNA sequence: TGTGCCAGCAAGGAGGGGACGCAGTATTTT. Translated, it gives CASKEGTQYF. Together with reference TRBV5-5 and TRBJ2-3, the CDR3 gives the full variable domain: DAGVTQSPTHLIKTRGQQVTLRCSPISGHKSVSWYQQVLGQGPQFIFQYYEKEERGRGNFPDRFSARQFPNYSSELNVNALLLGDSALYLCASKEGTQYFGPGTRLTVL.

This clonotype was observed at least ten times. V usage is TRBV7-2 and J usage is TRBJ2-7; possibly TRBD2 for D (6 bases). There are 14 residues in the CDR3. Germline CDR1 SGHTA, CDR2 FQGNSA. The ends were cut back, 6 bases at V and 4 bases at J, with 16 bases in the middle. CDR3 bases: TGTGCCAGCAGTCGGTCCGGGGGATGGTACGAGCAGTACTTC. Translating gives CASSRSGGWYEQYF.

A few counts support this clonotype. The CDR3 is CASSGDGQETQYF. The CDR3 bases are TGTGCCAGCAGTGGGGACGGGCAAGAGACCCAGTACTTC. V is TRBV25-1 and J is TRBJ2-5; possibly TRBD1 or TRBD2 for D (5 bases each). The germline V gene encodes CDR1 MGHDK and CDR2 SYGVNS. V lost 4 bases, J lost 2 bases, and 8 bases lay in between. There are 13 residues in the CDR3.

This clonotype was observed a handful of times. The V and J genes are TRBV12-3 or TRBV12-4 and TRBJ1-5, with 9 bases that match TRBD1. This CDR3 comprises 16 residues. Germline trimming cut 7 bases from V and 2 bases from J; bases unmatched to any gene: 9. CDR3 in DNA: TGTGCCAGCAAGTTTGAGGGACAGGGACGCAATCAGCCCCAGCATTTT. Translated: CASKFEGQGRNQPQHF.

This clonotype has at least ten counts. CDR3 in DNA: TGTGCCAGCAGTCTTCTCGGACGTTCCACAGATACGCAGTATTTT. Translated, it gives CASSLLGRSTDTQYF. The chain employs TRBV12-3 or TRBV12-4 and TRBJ2-3; D ambiguous. Trimming removed 5 bases from V and 2 bases from J, with 14 bases in between. The CDR3 is made up of 15 amino acids.

This clonotype occurred a few times. The rearrangement links TRBV7-2 to TRBJ1-1, with D unresolved. This CDR3 contains 11 residues. Trimming took 2 bases from V and 4 from J, leaving 2 bases between them. Germline V gene sequence: CDR1 SGHTA, CDR2 FQGNSA. CDR3 loop: CASSLLTEAFF. The CDR3 DNA follows: TGTGCCAGCAGCTTACTCACTGAAGCTTTCTTT.

This clonotype was detected many times. The chain recombines TRBV2 with TRBJ2-7; no clear D gene. This CDR3 comprises 13 residues. Trimming cost V 1 base and J 3 bases, with 7 bases left between them. Germline V gene data show CDR1 as SNHLY and CDR2 as FYNNEI. DNA of the CDR3: TGTGCCAGCAGTGAAGAAAGTCTCTACGAGCAGTACTTC. The encoded protein is CASSEESLYEQYF.

The genes are TRBV20-1 and TRBJ2-7; D call uncertain. The V gene lost 3 bases and the J gene lost 4 bases, with 7 bases spanning the gap. There are 11 residues in the CDR3. Germline CDR1 and CDR2: DFQATT and SNEGSKA (reference sequence). In DNA form, the CDR3 reads TGCAGTGCTAGGACCCTTTACGAGCAGTACTTC. Its translation: CSARTLYEQYF.

This chain joins TRBV7-9 and TRBJ2-7; perhaps TRBD2 as D (5 bases). CDR3 length: 13 residues. Germline V gene sequence: CDR1 SEHNR, CDR2 FQNEAQ (reference sequence). Trimming shortened V by 2 bases and J by 6 bases, and 11 bases separated the two germline ends. CDR3 DNA sequence: TGTGCCAGCAGCTTATCCCTAGCCGCCGAGCAGTACTTC. Residues: CASSLSLAAEQYF.

This clonotype was observed a handful of times. This sequence joins TRBV7-9 and TRBJ2-2; 9 nucleotides align to TRBD2. This CDR3 spans 20 amino acids. The germline CDR1 and CDR2 sequences are SEHNR and FQNEAQ (reference sequence). V dropped 5 bases and J dropped 4; count of bases not matched to a gene: 20. The CDR3 loop reads CASSIQPLHLAGWVTGELFF. The DNA for the CDR3 is TGTGCCAGCAGCATCCAGCCGCTGCACCTAGCGGGGTGGGTCACCGGGGAGCTGTTTTTT.

The chain recombines TRBV11-2 with TRBJ1-6; D unresolved. From germline, CDR1 is SGHAT and CDR2 FQNNGV. V lost 5 bases, J lost 8 bases, and 16 bases lay in between. This CDR3 comprises 15 residues. Here the CDR3 DNA reads TGTGCCAGCAGCCCCAGTGTGGGTTTGGATTCACCCCTCCACTTT. This translates into CASSPSVGLDSPLHF.

CDR3 sequence (DNA): TGTGCCAGCAGCGTAGTGTCCACTGAAGCTTTCTTT. Amino acid sequence: CASSVVSTEAFF. V is TRBV9 and J is TRBJ1-1; D uncertain. Germline CDR1 and CDR2: SGDLS and YYNGEE. V lost 0 bases and J lost 4, with 4 bases in between. The length of the CDR3 is 12 residues.

This clonotype was seen only once. This chain joins TRBV12-2 and TRBJ2-5; the D call TRBD2 from the table was never checked on the DNA. TRBV12-2 is listed as a pseudogene. CDR3 length equals 18 residues. CDR3 region: CASRLVRTSGGYLETQYF. DNA for the CDR3: TGTGCAAGTCGCTTAGTTCGGACTAGCGGGGGGTATCTAGAGACCCAGTACTTC.

This clonotype showed up just a few times. The J gene is TRBJ1-2, the V gene TRBV24-1, with unresolved D. The CDR3 runs 13 residues. Germline loops: CDR1 KGHDR, CDR2 SFDVKD. The V gene lost 2 bases and the J gene lost 3 bases, with 6 bases spanning the gap. The CDR3 DNA follows: TGTGCCACCAGTGATTCCGGACACTATGGCTACACCTTC. It translates to CATSDSGHYGYTF.

There are a few counts of this clonotype. The rearrangement links TRBV6-2 or TRBV6-3 to TRBJ1-1; 8 bases are shared with TRBD1. Germline CDR1 and CDR2: MNHEY and SVGEGT. The V gene end was trimmed by 2 bases and the J gene end by 0 bases; junction bases not matched to a gene: 14. The CDR3 totals 19 residues. Here the CDR3 DNA reads TGTGCCAGCAGTTACCCGCTCTCGGGCAGGGGGCTTCTGAACACTGAAGCTTTCTTT. Amino acid sequence: CASSYPLSGRGLLNTEAFF.